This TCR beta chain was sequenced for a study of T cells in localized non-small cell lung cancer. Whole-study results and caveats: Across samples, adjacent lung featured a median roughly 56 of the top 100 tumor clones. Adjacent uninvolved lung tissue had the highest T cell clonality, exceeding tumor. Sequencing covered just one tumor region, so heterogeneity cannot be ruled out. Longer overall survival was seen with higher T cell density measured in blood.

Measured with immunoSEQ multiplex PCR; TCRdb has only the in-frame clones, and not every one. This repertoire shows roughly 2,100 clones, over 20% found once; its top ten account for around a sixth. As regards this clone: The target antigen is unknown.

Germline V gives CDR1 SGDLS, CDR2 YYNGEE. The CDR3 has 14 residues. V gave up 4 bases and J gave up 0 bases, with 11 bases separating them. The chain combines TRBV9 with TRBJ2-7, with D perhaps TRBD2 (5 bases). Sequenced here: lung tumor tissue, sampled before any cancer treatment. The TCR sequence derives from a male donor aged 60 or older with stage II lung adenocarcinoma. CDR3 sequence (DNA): TGTGCCAGCAGCCCCAGACTAAGCTCCTACGAGCAGTACTTC. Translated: CASSPRLSSYEQYF.